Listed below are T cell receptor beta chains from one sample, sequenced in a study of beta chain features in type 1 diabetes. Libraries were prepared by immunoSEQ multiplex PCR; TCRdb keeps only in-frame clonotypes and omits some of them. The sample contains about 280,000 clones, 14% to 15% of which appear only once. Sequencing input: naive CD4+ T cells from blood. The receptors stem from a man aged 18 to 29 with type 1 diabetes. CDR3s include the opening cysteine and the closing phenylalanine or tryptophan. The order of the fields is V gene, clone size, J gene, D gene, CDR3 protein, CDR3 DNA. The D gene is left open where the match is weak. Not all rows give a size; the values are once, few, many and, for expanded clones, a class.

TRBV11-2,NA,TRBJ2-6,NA,CASSYTGANVLTF,TGTGCCAGCAGCTATACTGGGGCCAACGTCCTGACTTTC
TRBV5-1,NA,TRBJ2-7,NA,CASSLGTSVSLVLHEQYF,TGCGCCAGCAGCTTGGGTACGAGCGTCAGCTTGGTCCTACACGAGCAGTACTTC
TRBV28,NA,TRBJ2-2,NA,CASSHSWNTGELFF,TGTGCCAGCAGTCACAGTTGGAACACCGGGGAGCTGTTTTTT
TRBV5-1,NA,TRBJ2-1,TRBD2,CASSSRLAGAREQFF,TGCGCCAGCAGCAGCAGACTAGCGGGAGCGCGTGAGCAGTTCTTC
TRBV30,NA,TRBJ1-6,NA,CAWKISGEGVNSPLHF,TGTGCCTGGAAAATATCGGGAGAGGGAGTAAATTCACCCCTCCACTTT
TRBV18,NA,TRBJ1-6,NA,CASSPTRQINSPLHF,TGTGCCAGCTCGCCGACGCGGCAAATTAATTCACCCCTCCACTTT
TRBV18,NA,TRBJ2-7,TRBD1,CASSQGRQGFSSYEQYF,TGTGCCAGCTCACAGGGTAGACAGGGATTCAGCTCCTACGAGCAGTACTTC
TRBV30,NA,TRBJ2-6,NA,CAWSVSESSGANVLTF,TGTGCCTGGAGTGTATCGGAGAGCTCTGGGGCCAACGTCCTGACTTTC
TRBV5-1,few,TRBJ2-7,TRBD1,CASSPEGTGSPYEQYF,TGCGCCAGCAGCCCGGAGGGGACAGGGTCGCCCTACGAGCAGTACTTC
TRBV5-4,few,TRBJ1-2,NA,CASSLGQANYGYTF,TGTGCCAGCAGCTTGGGACAGGCCAACTATGGCTACACCTTC
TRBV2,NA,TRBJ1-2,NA,CASSDLPGLGYTF,TGTGCCAGCAGTGACCTCCCGGGTCTGGGCTACACCTTC
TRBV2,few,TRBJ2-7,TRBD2,CASRGQTSGSFYEQYF,TGTGCCAGCAGGGGGCAGACTAGCGGGAGTTTCTACGAGCAGTACTTC
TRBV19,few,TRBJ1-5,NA,CASSILGQSNQPQHF,TGTGCCAGTAGTATCTTGGGGCAGTCCAATCAGCCCCAGCATTTT
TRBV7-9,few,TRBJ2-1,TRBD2,CASSGGGRGTEPYNEQFF,TGTGCCAGCAGCGGCGGGGGTCGGGGGACGGAGCCTTACAATGAGCAGTTCTTC
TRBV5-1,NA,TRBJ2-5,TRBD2,CASTRLAGAETQYF,TGCGCCAGCACCCGGCTGGCGGGAGCGGAGACCCAGTACTTC
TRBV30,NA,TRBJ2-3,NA,CAWTRGAYTDTQYF,TGTGCCTGGACCCGGGGGGCCTACACAGATACGCAGTATTTT
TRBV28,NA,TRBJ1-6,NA,CASSPPGSPLHF,TGTGCCAGCAGTCCCCCAGGTTCACCCCTCCACTTT
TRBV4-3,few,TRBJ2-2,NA,CASSQVGVGTGELFF,TGCGCCAGCAGCCAAGTAGGGGTCGGCACCGGGGAGCTGTTTTTT
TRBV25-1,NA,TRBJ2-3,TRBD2,CASRGLAGGPRTDTQYF,TGTGCCAGCAGAGGACTAGCGGGAGGGCCTCGCACAGATACGCAGTATTTT
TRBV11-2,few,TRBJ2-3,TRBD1,CASSHGTGSADTQYF,TGTGCCAGCAGCCATGGGACAGGGAGTGCAGATACGCAGTATTTT
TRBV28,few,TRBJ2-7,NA,CASSLGGSYEQYF,TGTGCCAGCAGTTTGGGGGGCTCCTACGAGCAGTACTTC
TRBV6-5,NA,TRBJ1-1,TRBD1,CASRTLDRVNTEAFF,TGTGCCAGCAGGACCTTGGACAGGGTGAACACTGAAGCTTTCTTT
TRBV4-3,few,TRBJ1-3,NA,CASSQEGRPGNTIYF,TGCGCCAGCAGCCAAGAGGGGCGGCCTGGAAACACCATATATTTT
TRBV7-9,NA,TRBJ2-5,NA,CASNGGYQETQYF,TGTGCCAGCAATGGAGGGTACCAAGAGACCCAGTACTTC
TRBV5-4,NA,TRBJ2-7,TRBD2,CASSGVLAGYYEQYF,TGTGCCAGCAGCGGCGTCTTAGCGGGTTACTACGAGCAGTACTTC
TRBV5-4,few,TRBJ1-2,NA,CASSSRTGGIYGYTF,TGTGCCAGCAGCTCGAGGACCGGGGGGATCTATGGCTACACCTTC
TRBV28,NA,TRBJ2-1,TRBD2,CASLDRGGRSYNEQFF,TGTGCCAGCTTGGACCGGGGGGGCCGTTCTTACAATGAGCAGTTCTTC
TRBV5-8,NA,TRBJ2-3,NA,CASSPGTGGTDTQYF,TGTGCCAGCAGCCCCGGGACTGGGGGCACAGATACGCAGTATTTT
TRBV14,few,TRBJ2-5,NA,CASSHLPWTQYF,TGTGCCAGCAGCCACCTACCGTGGACCCAGTACTTC
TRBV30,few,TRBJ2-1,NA,CAWSVWGPNNEQFF,TGTGCCTGGAGTGTCTGGGGCCCTAACAATGAGCAGTTCTTC
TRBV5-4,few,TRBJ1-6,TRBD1,CASSSGQGAAGSPLHF,TGTGCCAGCAGTTCCGGACAGGGGGCAGCGGGGTCACCCCTCCACTTT
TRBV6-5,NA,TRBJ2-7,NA,CASSYSVAGASYEQYF,TGTGCCAGCAGTTACTCAGTCGCGGGGGCGTCCTACGAGCAGTACTTC
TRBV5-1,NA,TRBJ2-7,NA,CASSLGSQDLSYEQYF,TGCGCCAGCAGCTTGGGATCCCAGGATTTATCCTACGAGCAGTACTTC
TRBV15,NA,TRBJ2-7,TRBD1,CATSRYDRGAPYEQYF,TGTGCCACCAGCAGATACGACAGGGGAGCCCCCTACGAGCAGTACTTC
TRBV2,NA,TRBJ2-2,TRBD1,CASRTLQGAGGELFF,TGTGCCAGCAGGACGCTACAGGGGGCGGGCGGGGAGCTGTTTTTT
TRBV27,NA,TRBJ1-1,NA,CASSPLTGPSGAFF,TGTGCCAGCAGTCCACTTACAGGTCCTTCAGGCGCTTTCTTT
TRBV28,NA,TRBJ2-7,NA,CASSAYEQYF,TGTGCCAGCTCCGCCTACGAGCAGTACTTC
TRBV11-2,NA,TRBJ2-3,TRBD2,CASSSRLVSGRRDTQYF,TGTGCCAGCAGCAGCCGACTAGTGAGCGGGAGAAGAGATACGCAGTATTTT
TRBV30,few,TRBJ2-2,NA,CAWTGFRGALPTGELFF,TGTGCCTGGACCGGTTTCCGGGGGGCGCTTCCCACCGGGGAGCTGTTTTTT
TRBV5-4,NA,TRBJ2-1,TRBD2,CASSSTSGSIYEQFF,TGTGCCAGCAGCTCGACTAGCGGGAGTATCTATGAGCAGTTCTTC
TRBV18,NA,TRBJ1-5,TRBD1,CASSLGQSNQPQHF,TGTGCCAGCTCGTTGGGACAGAGCAATCAGCCCCAGCATTTT
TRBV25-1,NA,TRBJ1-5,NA,CASSRGGWRNDQPQHF,TGTGCCAGCAGTCGCGGAGGTTGGCGTAACGATCAGCCCCAGCATTTT
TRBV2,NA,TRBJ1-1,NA,CASRDTRTNTEAFF,TGTGCCAGCCGGGACACCCGGACGAACACTGAAGCTTTCTTT
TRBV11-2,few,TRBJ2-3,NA,CASSSGDTQYF,TGTGCCAGCAGCTCAGGAGATACGCAGTATTTT
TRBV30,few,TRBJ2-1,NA,CAWSPTRLSRPNEQFF,TGTGCCTGGAGTCCAACCAGGCTCTCAAGACCCAATGAGCAGTTCTTC
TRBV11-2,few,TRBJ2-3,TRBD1,CASSSYRGPGIDTQYF,TGTGCCAGCAGCTCCTACAGGGGCCCCGGGATAGATACGCAGTATTTT
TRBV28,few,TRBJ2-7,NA,CASSEQGYEQYF,TGTGCCAGCAGTGAACAGGGTTACGAGCAGTACTTC
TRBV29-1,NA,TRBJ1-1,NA,CSVQGLMNTEAFF,TGCAGCGTACAGGGTCTGATGAACACTGAAGCTTTCTTT
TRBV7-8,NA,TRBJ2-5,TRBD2,CASSLGWGSGGQETQYF,TGTGCCAGCAGCTTAGGGTGGGGTAGCGGGGGCCAAGAGACCCAGTACTTC
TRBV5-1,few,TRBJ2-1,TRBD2,CASSLTSGRDNEQFF,TGCGCCAGCAGCTTGACTAGCGGGAGGGACAATGAGCAGTTCTTC
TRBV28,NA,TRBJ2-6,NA,CASGDYRVFSGANVLTF,TGTGCCAGCGGGGATTACAGGGTCTTCTCTGGGGCCAACGTCCTGACTTTC
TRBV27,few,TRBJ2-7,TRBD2,CASSLSSSGRGYEQYF,TGTGCCAGCAGTCTGTCCTCTAGCGGGAGAGGGTACGAGCAGTACTTC
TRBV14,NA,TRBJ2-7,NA,CASSPRAGSYEQYF,TGTGCCAGCAGCCCGAGGGCGGGATCCTACGAGCAGTACTTC
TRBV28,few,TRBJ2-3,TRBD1,CASSLYQQGASGTDTQYF,TGTGCCAGCAGTTTATACCAACAGGGGGCTTCAGGTACAGATACGCAGTATTTT
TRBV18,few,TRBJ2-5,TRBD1,CASSPAGTGRETQYF,TGTGCCAGCTCACCAGCCGGGACAGGGAGGGAGACCCAGTACTTC
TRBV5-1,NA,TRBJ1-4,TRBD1,CASSLQGINEKLFF,TGCGCCAGCAGCTTACAGGGGATTAATGAAAAACTGTTTTTT
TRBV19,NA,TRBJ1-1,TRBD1,CASSLRWTGDNTEAFF,TGTGCCAGTAGTTTGAGATGGACAGGAGATAACACTGAAGCTTTCTTT
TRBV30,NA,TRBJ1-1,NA,CAWSVRFGRGRAFF,TGTGCCTGGAGTGTACGATTCGGAAGGGGTAGAGCTTTCTTT